The T cell receptor (beta chain) described here comes from a study of blood T cell repertoires in COVID-19. Looked up from germline, CDR1 is SNHLY and CDR2 is FYNNEI. The length of the CDR3 is 14 residues. V lost 5 bases and J 0 bases, leaving 5 bases between the germline ends. Assay: immunoSEQ multiplex PCR; the TCRdb copy retains only in-frame clones and omits some. The data show over 200,000 clones, roughly nine tenths seen once. Sequenced input: PBMCs or T cells enriched from blood (not recorded which). This clonotype was obtained from a human donor in a cohort exposed to, infected with or recovered from COVID-19 (not recorded which). The donor label of this sample is uncertain. The rearrangement uses TRBV2 and TRBJ1-6; D not certain. CDR3 bases: TGTGCCAGCAGTCGGAGCTCCTATAATTCACCCCTCCACTTT. It is translated as CASSRSSYNSPLHF.